This T cell receptor beta chain was identified in a study of blood T cell repertoires in COVID-19. On the study more broadly: T cells, B-cell-depleted T cells, or PBMCs provided the cDNA or gDNA that served as material.

TCRdb's table, derived via immunoSEQ multiplex PCR, lists solely in-frame clones and lacks some. The table lists 300,000 to 400,000 clones, 86% of them singletons. The J segment lost 5 bases and the V segment lost 6 bases, leaving 15 bases of the junction unmatched. Germline CDR1 reads MGHDK; CDR2 reads SYGVNS. CDR3 length equals 16 residues. Participant reports of clinical history set cohort assignment. The chain links TRBV25-1 to TRBJ2-5; 7 nucleotides agree with TRBD1. This sequence was found in a woman aged 40 to 50 with acute COVID-19. The sequencing sample was made of PBMCs or T cells enriched from blood (not recorded which). DNA of the CDR3: TGTGCCAGCAGCCCAACCCAGACGACAGGGCGGGAGACCCAGTACTTC. Protein product: CASSPTQTTGRETQYF.